Listed below are T cell receptor beta chains from one sample, sequenced in a study of T cells after yellow fever vaccination. MiXCR, applied by TCRdb to the 5' RACE reads, yields one record per CDR3 protein. The sample contains some 350,000 distinct CDR3 sequences, 4% of which appear only once. Source: PBMCs, taken 5 days after the yellow fever booster vaccination. The source of these receptors is a man between 18 and 35 years old who received the YFV17D yellow fever vaccine. The CDR3 runs from the conserved cysteine through the conserved F or W.

V	J	CDR3
TRBV5-1	TRBJ1-2	CASSLGSEGPGYTF
TRBV9	TRBJ2-3	CASSVEEGRTDTQYF
TRBV10-2	TRBJ2-1	CASSARGDYNEQFF
TRBV29-1	TRBJ2-3	CSVEARFTDTQYF
TRBV10-2	TRBJ1-5	CASSEIGTDNQPQHF
TRBV12-3/TRBV12-4	TRBJ1-4	CASSLRQGDEKLFF
TRBV12-3/TRBV12-4	TRBJ1-2	CASKPSGVGYTF
TRBV4-3	TRBJ2-3	CASSQALQGEEDTQYF
TRBV20-1	TRBJ2-3	CSASRSITDTQYF
TRBV20-1	TRBJ1-1	CSARGNGNTEAFF
TRBV18	TRBJ1-4	CASSPIQGGVLFF
TRBV20-1	TRBJ2-5	CSARETQKQETQYF
TRBV11-2	TRBJ1-6	CASSFDDGANSPLHF
TRBV4-3	TRBJ2-5	CASSQGGAAGSETQYF
TRBV24-1	TRBJ2-3	CATSDGGILTQYF
TRBV4-3	TRBJ2-6	CASSQVEERSGANVLTF
TRBV29-1	TRBJ1-4	CSVENRVSGKLFF
TRBV4-3	TRBJ2-7	CASSQARGYEQYF
TRBV7-6	TRBJ1-5	CASSQSTGLNQPQHF
TRBV6-2/TRBV6-3	TRBJ2-2	CASSYALAGATSVRGELFF
TRBV6-1	TRBJ2-7	CASSEMHPYEQYF
TRBV11-1	TRBJ1-1	CASSLGLWTANTEAFF
TRBV5-1	TRBJ1-1	CASSLGQHTEAFF
TRBV6-2/TRBV6-3	TRBJ2-3	CASRSIPGQGTDTQYF
TRBV7-9	TRBJ2-7	CASSPGGTNSFGQYF
TRBV7-9	TRBJ2-2	CASSLLSGETGELFF
TRBV7-2	TRBJ1-1	CASSYWGVEAFF
TRBV29-1	TRBJ1-1	CSVRTLLNTEAFF
TRBV2	TRBJ1-1	CASTRGLSIEAFF
TRBV20-1	TRBJ2-5	CSAIRGETQYF
TRBV20-1	TRBJ1-1	CSARGDMNTEAFF
TRBV30	TRBJ1-5	CAQSRGWNQPQHF
TRBV12-3/TRBV12-4	TRBJ1-5	CASSSGGIQPQHF
TRBV28	TRBJ1-5	CVASSQTPAVSNQPQHF
TRBV7-8	TRBJ2-3	CASSLVRPTDTQYF
TRBV5-4	TRBJ2-5	CASSGGTEETQYF
TRBV6-2/TRBV6-3	TRBJ1-5	CASSYFSGGQPQHF
TRBV7-8	TRBJ1-1	CASSLLGRETEAFF
TRBV7-9	TRBJ2-3	CASSPWTSRSSDTQYF
TRBV7-2	TRBJ1-2	CASSLLWDGDRGYTF
TRBV5-4	TRBJ2-5	CASSPGTSGGEETQYF
TRBV6-2/TRBV6-3	TRBJ2-5	CASSSPPQRQETQYF
TRBV13	TRBJ2-7	CASSSGTVLYEQYF
TRBV21-1	TRBJ1-5	CASSKRDRRGYSNQPQHF
TRBV5-1	TRBJ2-2	CASGPTDANTGELFF
TRBV10-1	TRBJ2-1	CASSEGGSSYNEQFF
TRBV6-5	TRBJ2-3	CASSYSGTGTDTQYF
TRBV5-6	TRBJ2-5	CASGSLGRETQYF
TRBV12-3/TRBV12-4	TRBJ2-1	CASSWTGNSEQFF
TRBV7-2	TRBJ2-3	CASSLGGRVSTDTQYF
TRBV10-3	TRBJ2-3	CAISESPTTTSGGYTDTQYF
TRBV10-3	TRBJ2-7	CAISLGMGTDSYEQYF
TRBV15	TRBJ2-1	CATSPRVAGGHYNEQFF
TRBV11-3	TRBJ2-1	CASSLALADYNEQFF
TRBV18	TRBJ1-1	CASSPGAGNTEAFF
TRBV6-5	TRBJ1-1	CASSYSTGVGTEAFF
TRBV6-5	TRBJ2-3	CASSPYKDTQYF
TRBV9	TRBJ2-5	CASSPSGGRETQYF
TRBV19	TRBJ2-3	CASTTSLAGATSPQYF